The rows below give T cell receptor beta chains drawn from one sample of a study of technical replicates of blood from a few donors. Data came from immunoSEQ multiplex PCR; TCRdb stores just in-frame clones and leaves some out. Here the sample spans about 71,000 clones, approximately 97% being singletons. The sample was T cells isolated from PBMCs. Receptor source: a human donor in good health. The CDR3 runs from the conserved cysteine through the conserved F or W. The order of the fields is V gene, clone size, D gene, J gene, CDR3 protein, CDR3 DNA. The D gene is left open where the match is weak. Size values are once, few and many counts, or a class for expanded clones, and some rows have none.

TRBV7-9	.	TRBD2	TRBJ2-1	CASILGLAGEGEQFF	TGTGCCAGCATCCTAGGACTAGCGGGAGAAGGTGAGCAGTTCTTC
TRBV28	.	TRBD2	TRBJ2-7	CASSDTIGTSGSYEQYF	TGTGCCAGCAGTGACACCATAGGGACTAGCGGCTCCTACGAGCAGTACTTC
TRBV28	.	TRBD1	TRBJ2-4	CASSRDRGAHIQYF	TGTGCCAGCAGCCGGGACAGGGGAGCTCACATTCAGTACTTC
TRBV5-1	.	.	TRBJ2-3	CASGASAVDTDTQYF	TGCGCCAGCGGGGCTAGCGCCGTGGACACAGATACGCAGTATTTT
TRBV5-1	.	.	TRBJ1-1	CASSAGRLSFF	TGCGCCAGCAGCGCCGGGAGGCTTAGCTTCTTT
TRBV7-8	.	TRBD2	TRBJ2-1	CASSLAGLAGYNEQFF	TGTGCCAGCAGCTTAGCAGGGTTAGCGGGCTACAATGAGCAGTTCTTC
TRBV9	.	.	TRBJ2-1	CASSVVGSLTVGNEQFF	TGTGCCAGCAGCGTAGTTGGTAGCCTCACCGTGGGCAATGAGCAGTTCTTC
TRBV5-1	.	TRBD1	TRBJ2-3	CASRHGTGGSLGSDTQYF	TGCGCCAGCAGACATGGGACAGGGGGCTCTCTGGGGTCAGATACGCAGTATTTT
TRBV5-4	.	TRBD2	TRBJ2-1	CASSQTSGSYNEQFF	TGTGCCAGCAGCCAGACTAGCGGGTCCTACAATGAGCAGTTCTTC
TRBV29-1	.	.	TRBJ2-7	CSVGRGLSYEQYF	TGCAGCGTTGGTCGAGGCCTCTCCTACGAGCAGTACTTC
TRBV6-1	.	.	TRBJ2-2	CASSELTGPTGELFF	TGTGCCAGCAGTGAACTCACAGGGCCCACCGGGGAGCTGTTTTTT
TRBV6-5	.	TRBD2	TRBJ2-2	CASGGGRNTGELFF	TGTGCCAGCGGCGGGGGTCGCAACACCGGGGAGCTGTTTTTT
TRBV29-1	once	.	TRBJ1-2	CSVPDYWGYGYTF	TGCAGCGTTCCGGACTATTGGGGCTATGGCTACACCTTC
TRBV30	.	TRBD2	TRBJ2-7	CAWSGGGYEQYF	TGTGCCTGGAGTGGCGGGGGGTATGAGCAGTACTTC
TRBV5-4	.	TRBD1	TRBJ2-2	CASSVLTGDTGELFF	TGTGCCAGCAGCGTACTTACAGGGGACACCGGGGAGCTGTTTTTT
TRBV7-2	.	TRBD2	TRBJ2-7	CASSFLKTGLAVDEQYF	TGTGCCAGCAGCTTCTTAAAAACGGGACTAGCTGTCGACGAGCAGTACTTC